The 29 T cell receptor beta chains given below trace back to one sample, sequenced in a study of blood T cell repertoires in COVID-19. Sequencing used immunoSEQ multiplex PCR; TCRdb keeps in-frame clones, though not all of them. The sample holds 200,000 to 250,000 clones; around 90% are singletons and the top ten take 3%. Material for sequencing was peripheral blood. Receptors originate from a young man with active or convalescent COVID-19.

The V call is TRBV19, the J call TRBJ2-2; 9 bases line up with TRBD1. The germline CDR1 and CDR2 sequences are LNHDA and SQIVND (reference sequence). This CDR3 spans 14 amino acids. After removal of 5 bases from V and 3 bases from J, the junction contained 1 base not matched to a gene. The CDR3 nucleotides are TGTGCCAGTAGTCGGACAGGGGACACCGGGGAGCTGTTTTTT. This codes for CASSRTGDTGELFF. Full variable domain (missing parts from reference TRBV19 and TRBJ2-2): DGGITQSPKYLFRKEGQNVTLSCEQNLNHDAMYWYRQDPGQGLRLIYYSQIVNDFQKGDIAEGYSVSREKKESFPLTVTSAQKNPTAFYLCASSRTGDTGELFFGEGSRLTVL.

The chain combines TRBV5-1 with TRBJ1-4, with a tentative D call TRBD1 (5 bases). The CDR3 loop spans 15 amino acids. From germline, CDR1 is SGHRS and CDR2 YFSETQ. Trimming shortened V by 4 bases and J by 8 bases, and 18 bases separated the two germline ends. CDR3 sequence reads: CASSAPGREAEKLFF. Here the CDR3 DNA reads TGCGCCAGCAGCGCCCCGGGACGGGAGGCGGAAAAACTGTTTTTT.

The rearrangement uses TRBV19 and TRBJ2-7, with TRBD1 identical over 8 bases. With V trimmed by 7 bases and J by 0 bases, 8 bases remained unmatched. The CDR3 is 15 residues long. Germline-derived CDR1 and CDR2 are LNHDA and SQIVND (reference sequence). This CDR3 is CASNRGDGVSYEQYF. The DNA of the CDR3 is TGTGCCAGTAACAGGGGGGACGGGGTCTCCTACGAGCAGTACTTC.

V is TRBV7-6 and J is TRBJ1-6, with a weak D call TRBD1 (6 bases). This CDR3 spans 16 amino acids. V lost 0 bases and J 5 bases, leaving 11 bases between the germline ends. Germline values: CDR1 SGHVS, CDR2 FNYEAQ. The CDR3 loop reads CASSLASGQHNSPLHF. For the CDR3, the DNA is TGTGCCAGCAGCTTAGCGTCAGGACAGCATAATTCACCCCTCCACTTT.

This rearrangement joins TRBV5-6 to TRBJ1-1, with D perhaps matching TRBD1 (5 bases). Germline assignment: CDR1 SGHDT and CDR2 YYEEEE. Trimming took off 4 bases at V and 4 bases at J, with 17 bases between the two ends. CDR3 size: 15 residues. Here the CDR3 DNA reads TGTGCCAGCAGCCCGGGGGTGATATGGGCCACTGAAGCTTTCTTT. Protein sequence: CASSPGVIWATEAFF.

The CDR3 here is CASSYLDGAYEQYF. CDR3 sequence (DNA): TGTGCCAGCAGTTACCTAGACGGGGCCTACGAGCAGTACTTC. The rearrangement uses TRBV6-6 and TRBJ2-7; TRBD2 might be the D (5 bases). Per germline, CDR1 MNHNY and CDR2 SVGAGI (reference sequence). Deletions cut 2 bases from V and 2 bases from J, with 10 bases between. CDR3 size: 14 residues.

This chain uses TRBV19 with TRBJ2-1, with 13 nucleotides matching TRBD2. The CDR3 runs to 17 residues. The V gene's germline CDR1 is LNHDA and CDR2 SQIVND (reference sequence). The ends lost 5 bases at V and 4 bases at J; junction bases unmatched: 8. CDR3 protein: CASSRRTSGSFYNEQFF. DNA for the CDR3: TGTGCCAGTAGTCGGAGGACTAGCGGGAGCTTTTACAATGAGCAGTTCTTC.

V is TRBV28 and J is TRBJ1-4; TRBD1 matches 7 bases. Losses at the gene ends were 4 bases for V and 5 bases for J; bases not matched to a gene: 10. The CDR3 has 16 residues. Germline CDR1 reads MDHEN; CDR2 reads SYDVKM. The CDR3 DNA reads TGTGCCAGCAGTTGGATACAGGGGTTGGGGAATGAAAAACTGTTTTTT. This sequence encodes CASSWIQGLGNEKLFF. Looking up the rest from reference TRBV28 and TRBJ1-4 gives the full variable domain: DVKVTQSSRYLVKRTGEKVFLECVQDMDHENMFWYRQDPGLGLRLIYFSYDVKMKEKGDIPEGYSVSREKKERFSLILESASTNQTSMYLCASSWIQGLGNEKLFFGSGTQLSVL.

V is TRBV5-1 and J is TRBJ2-5; 12 nucleotides line up with TRBD2. CDR1 and CDR2 from the germline V gene are SGHRS and YFSETQ. The CDR3 is 15 amino acids. The ends lost 4 bases at V and 5 bases at J; junction bases unmatched: 6. The CDR3 loop is CASSPFTSGRETQYF. CDR3 nucleotides: TGCGCCAGCAGCCCATTTACTAGCGGGAGGGAGACCCAGTACTTC.

This chain joins TRBV9 and TRBJ1-1; D is undetermined. Germline values: CDR1 SGDLS, CDR2 YYNGEE. V was cut by 1 base and J by 5 bases, with 9 bases left in between. The CDR3 is 13 amino acids. Here the CDR3 DNA reads TGTGCCAGCAGCGTATCGCGAGAAACTGAAGCTTTCTTT. This codes for CASSVSRETEAFF.

V and J are TRBV11-2 and TRBJ2-3, with unresolved D. V was cut by 1 base and J by 6 bases, with 11 bases left in between. Germline values: CDR1 SGHAT, CDR2 FQNNGV. CDR3 size: 14 residues. The CDR3 DNA follows: TGTGCCAGCAGCTTAGCTGTGGCGAGGGATACGCAGTATTTT. It yields the protein CASSLAVARDTQYF. Supplemented by reference TRBV11-2 and TRBJ2-3, the full variable domain reads EAGVAQSPRYKIIEKRQSVAFWCNPISGHATLYWYQQILGQGPKLLIQFQNNGVVDDSQLPKDRFSAERLKGVDSTLKIQPAKLEDSAVYLCASSLAVARDTQYFGPGTRLTVL.

The J gene is TRBJ2-1, the V gene TRBV27; the match to TRBD1 covers 8 bases. V lost 2 bases to trimming and J lost 4 bases; unmatched junction nucleotides: 4. This CDR3 region has 15 residues. CDR1 is MNHEY, CDR2 SMNVEV, per germline (reference sequence). CDR3 residues: CASSLGTGLYNEQFF. CDR3 sequence (DNA): TGTGCCAGCAGTTTAGGGACAGGCTTATACAATGAGCAGTTCTTC.

The chain links TRBV30 to TRBJ2-1, with D maybe TRBD2 (6 bases). The CDR3 loop spans 14 amino acids. The V gene's germline CDR1 is GTSNPN and CDR2 SVGIG (reference sequence). The V gene lost 3 bases and the J gene lost 3 bases, with 12 bases spanning the gap. The CDR3 DNA reads as TGTGCCTGGAGCAAAACGGGGGTCTACAATGAGCAGTTCTTC. Its translation: CAWSKTGVYNEQFF.

This clone has just one count. V and J are TRBV19 and TRBJ1-5; perhaps TRBD1 as D (5 bases). From germline, CDR1 is LNHDA and CDR2 SQIVND (reference sequence). V was pared by 2 bases and J by 3 bases, with 8 bases between. This CDR3 has 14 residues. CDR3: CASSIQGDNQPQHF. The CDR3 DNA sequence: TGTGCCAGTAGTATACAAGGGGACAATCAGCCCCAGCATTTT.

The chain uses TRBV9 and TRBJ1-2; 7 bases map to TRBD1. The CDR3 has 14 residues. J lost 6 bases, V lost 4 bases, and 9 bases had no gene match. Germline V gives CDR1 SGDLS, CDR2 YYNGEE. The CDR3 sequence is CASSSRNTGDGYTF. Here the CDR3 DNA reads TGTGCCAGCAGCTCCCGGAATACAGGGGATGGCTACACCTTC.

The chain uses TRBV12-3 or TRBV12-4 and TRBJ2-1; no firm D call. The CDR3 has 10 residues. V gave up 6 bases and J gave up 6 bases, with 3 bases separating them. This CDR3 is CASSSNEQFF. The CDR3 nucleotides read TGTGCCAGCAGCAGCAATGAGCAGTTCTTC.

The chain has TRBV19 and TRBJ1-5; possible D gene TRBD1, 5 bases. The CDR3 is 15 amino acids. The ends were cut back, 4 bases at V and 6 bases at J, with 16 bases in the middle. Per germline, CDR1 LNHDA and CDR2 SQIVND (reference sequence). As DNA, the CDR3 is TGTGCCAGTAGTAGCAGGGTTAAAGGTCCTCAGCCCCAGCATTTT. Protein: CASSSRVKGPQPQHF.

The chain has TRBV4-3 and TRBJ2-2; 9 bases map to TRBD2. V lost 3 bases, J lost 5 bases, and 10 bases stayed unmatched. This CDR3 region has 17 residues. Germline CDR1 and CDR2: LGHNA and YSLEER. CDR3 protein: CASSQAIAGEDTGELFF. DNA for the CDR3: TGCGCCAGCAGCCAGGCCATAGCGGGAGAGGATACCGGGGAGCTGTTTTTT.

This chain connects TRBV7-2 to TRBJ2-5, with TRBD1 matching over 12 bases. The CDR3 loop spans 16 amino acids. V was clipped by 5 bases and J by 5 bases; unmatched bases: 9. Germline V gene lookup returns CDR1 SGHTA and CDR2 FQGNSA. Here the CDR3 reads CASSRNRDRGLETQYF. CDR3 nucleotide sequence: TGTGCCAGCAGCCGTAACCGGGACAGGGGGCTTGAGACCCAGTACTTC.

The gene calls are TRBV4-3 and TRBJ2-7; 11 bases fit TRBD2. The CDR3 sequence is 16 residues long. The germline V gene has CDR1 LGHNA and CDR2 YSLEER. V lost 0 bases to trimming and J lost 3 bases; unmatched junction nucleotides: 4. Here the CDR3 DNA reads TGCGCCAGCAGCCAAGAATTAGCGGGAGGGCACTACGAGCAGTACTTC. This gives the protein CASSQELAGGHYEQYF.

The chain recombines TRBV4-1 with TRBJ1-3; D might be TRBD1 (5 bases). The V gene's germline CDR1 is MGHRA and CDR2 YSYEKL. V dropped 4 bases and J dropped 1 base, with 11 bases sitting between them. This CDR3 contains 15 residues. In nucleotides, the CDR3 is TGCGCCAGCAGCCTCCTAGGGGTTTCTGGAAACACCATATATTTT. As protein: CASSLLGVSGNTIYF.

In its sample, this clone was seen once. DNA for the CDR3: TGTGCCAGCAGCGTAGGAGTAGCAGGGGGTGAGCAGTTCTTC. Residues: CASSVGVAGGEQFF. This chain links TRBV9 with TRBJ2-1; 7 positions match TRBD1. From germline, CDR1 is SGDLS and CDR2 YYNGEE. This CDR3 comprises 14 residues. The ends lost 0 bases at V and 9 bases at J; junction bases unmatched: 6.

The J gene is TRBJ1-2, the V gene TRBV5-5; perhaps TRBD1 as D (6 bases). Germline CDR1 and CDR2: SGHKS and YYEKEE (reference sequence). This CDR3 is built from 16 residues. Trimming shortened V by 0 bases and J by 3 bases, and 15 bases separated the two germline ends. Written as DNA, the CDR3 is TGTGCCAGCAGCTTGGTCCCGGGGGGCAGTCACTATGGCTACACCTTC. Protein product: CASSLVPGGSHYGYTF.

V usage is TRBV7-9 and J usage is TRBJ2-5; 10 bases are shared with TRBD2. Germline values: CDR1 SEHNR, CDR2 FQNEAQ (reference sequence). The CDR3 has 14 amino acids. Germline trimming cut 4 bases from V and 5 bases from J; bases unmatched to any gene: 4. CDR3 coding DNA: TGTGCCAGCAGCTCTAGGACTAGCGGCGAGACCCAGTACTTC. It encodes CASSSRTSGETQYF.

This CDR3 reads CASSLEGVTGNTIYF. CDR3 DNA sequence: TGTGCCAGCAGCTTAGAAGGGGTCACTGGAAACACCATATATTTT. This chain joins TRBV7-9 and TRBJ1-3; TRBD1 is a possible D gene (5 bases). V dropped 1 base and J dropped 2 bases, with 9 bases sitting between them. This CDR3 is 15 amino acids long. Germline CDR1 SEHNR, CDR2 FQNEAQ (reference sequence).

This clone was observed once. The chain has TRBV19 and TRBJ1-1; D gene unclear. The length of the CDR3 is 14 residues. CDR1 is LNHDA and CDR2 is SQIVND in the germline V gene (reference sequence). The V and J ends lost 6 bases and 0 bases respectively, with 11 bases between them. The CDR3 DNA reads TGTGCCAGTAGGCCGCGAAATATGAACACTGAAGCTTTCTTT. Encoded protein: CASRPRNMNTEAFF.

This clone turned up a few times. The chain has TRBV9 and TRBJ1-4; 10 bases line up with TRBD1. This CDR3 has 23 amino acids. The trim removed 0 bases at V and 0 bases at J, leaving 20 bases unmatched. Looked up from germline, CDR1 is SGDLS and CDR2 is YYNGEE. The CDR3 DNA reads as TGTGCCAGCAGCGTAGCTGAAGTTCAGGGGACAGGGGAAAGTACTGCAACTAATGAAAAACTGTTTTTT. It is translated as CASSVAEVQGTGESTATNEKLFF.

The chain links TRBV13 to TRBJ1-2; D gene ambiguous. V lost 5 bases and J lost 3, with 10 bases in between. CDR1 is PRHDT and CDR2 is FYEKMQ in the germline V gene (reference sequence). The CDR3 has 13 residues. This chain's CDR3 is CASSQYRDYGYTF. As DNA, the CDR3 is TGTGCCAGCAGCCAGTACCGGGACTATGGCTACACCTTC.

This clone occurred once. The V gene is TRBV14, the J gene TRBJ1-1, with TRBD1 matching over 7 bases. The CDR3 length is 16 residues. V was pared by 0 bases and J by 0 bases, with 4 bases of the junction left unmatched. Per the germline V gene, CDR1 is SGHDN and CDR2 is FVKESK. In DNA, the CDR3 is TGTGCCAGCAGCCAAGATAGGGGACAGTTGAACACTGAAGCTTTCTTT. Its translation is CASSQDRGQLNTEAFF.